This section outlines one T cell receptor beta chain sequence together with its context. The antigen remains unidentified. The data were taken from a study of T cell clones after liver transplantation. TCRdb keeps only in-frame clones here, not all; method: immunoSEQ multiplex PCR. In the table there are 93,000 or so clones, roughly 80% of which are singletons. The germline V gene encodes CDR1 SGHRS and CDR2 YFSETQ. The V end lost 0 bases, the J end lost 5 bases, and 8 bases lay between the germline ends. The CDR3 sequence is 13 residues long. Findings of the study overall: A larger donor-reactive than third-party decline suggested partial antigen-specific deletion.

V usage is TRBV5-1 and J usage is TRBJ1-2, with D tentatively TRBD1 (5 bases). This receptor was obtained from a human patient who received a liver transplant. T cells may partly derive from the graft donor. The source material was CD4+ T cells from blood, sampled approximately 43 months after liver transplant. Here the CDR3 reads CASSLADNYGYTF. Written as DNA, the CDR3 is TGCGCCAGCAGCTTGGCGGACAATTATGGCTACACCTTC.